These 12 T cell receptor beta chains originate from one sample sequenced in a study of control samples from healthy donors and cancer patients. Data came from immunoSEQ multiplex PCR; TCRdb stores just in-frame clones and leaves some out. The sample consists of around 94,000 clones, about nine tenths of them appearing once. Sequencing used blood. The source is a woman aged 18-29 years in good health.

The CDR3 DNA follows: TGCAGTGCCCCGGCGGCCGATGGCTACACCTTC. Translation gives CSAPAADGYTF. The chain is built from TRBV20-1 and TRBJ1-2; D remains ambiguous. The CDR3 sequence is 11 residues long. With 6 bases removed from V and 6 bases from J, the gap between germline ends came to 11 bases. Germline V CDR1 and CDR2: DFQATT, SNEGSKA (reference sequence).

This clone was seen more than once but under ten times. The chain links TRBV6-5 to TRBJ2-2; no clear D. Germline assignment: CDR1 MNHEY and CDR2 SVGAGI. The CDR3 extends over 15 amino acids. Trimming removed 6 bases from V and 4 bases from J, with 15 bases in between. The CDR3 region is CASSSQIQSTGELFF. CDR3 sequence (DNA): TGTGCCAGCAGCTCACAAATACAGAGCACCGGGGAGCTGTTTTTT.

The V call is TRBV3-1 (or the pseudogene TRBV3-2), the J call TRBJ1-1, with D possibly TRBD1 on 6 matching bases. There are 15 residues in the CDR3. V gave up 0 bases and J gave up 7 bases, with 15 bases separating them. Germline V gene data show CDR1 as LGHDT and CDR2 as YNNKEL (reference sequence). The CDR3: CASSQDLGGYGEAFF. DNA for the CDR3: TGTGCCAGCAGCCAAGATTTGGGGGGCTACGGTGAAGCTTTCTTT.

The chain combines TRBV7-3 with TRBJ1-1; D not certain. V was clipped by 5 bases and J by 6 bases, with 16 bases between them. From germline, CDR1 is SGHTA and CDR2 FQGTGA. CDR3 length equals 14 residues. CDR3 nucleotides: TGTGCCAGCAGCCGAACCCCGGGGTTCTCTGAAGCTTTCTTT. Protein sequence: CASSRTPGFSEAFF.

The chain uses TRBV29-1 and TRBJ2-1; D is ambiguous. Trimming cost V 5 bases and J 0 bases, with 8 bases left between them. There are 13 residues in the CDR3. Per germline, CDR1 SQVTM and CDR2 ANQGSEA. CDR3 residues: CSVKPASYNEQFF. The DNA of the CDR3 is TGCAGCGTTAAGCCAGCCTCCTACAATGAGCAGTTCTTC.

V and J are TRBV24-1 and TRBJ1-2; TRBD1 matches at 7 bases. V was clipped by 4 bases and J by 6 bases; unmatched bases: 10. This CDR3 is built from 15 residues. Per the germline V gene, CDR1 is KGHDR and CDR2 is SFDVKD. The CDR3 loop is CATSDTTGTVDGYTF. Here the CDR3 DNA reads TGTGCCACCAGTGACACCACCGGGACAGTCGATGGCTACACCTTC.

This chain links TRBV27 with TRBJ2-2, with D perhaps given as TRBD1 or TRBD2 (5 bases each). V was cut by 4 bases and J by 1 base, with 10 bases left in between. Per germline, CDR1 MNHEY and CDR2 SMNVEV (reference sequence). The CDR3 loop spans 15 amino acids. The CDR3 is CASSSGTWNTGELFF. DNA for the CDR3: TGTGCCAGCAGTTCGGGGACCTGGAACACCGGGGAGCTGTTTTTT.

This chain uses TRBV6-1 with TRBJ1-4, with 8 bases lining up with TRBD1. Germline V lookup: CDR1 MNHNS, CDR2 SASEGT. This CDR3 is 16 amino acids long. The junction had 7 bases not matched to a gene; V was cut back by 0 bases and J by 7 bases. CDR3 residues: CASSEADGQGPEKLFF. The CDR3 DNA is TGTGCCAGCAGTGAAGCTGATGGACAGGGCCCTGAAAAACTGTTTTTT.

CDR3 sequence: CASSPIGTSGTENIQYF. In DNA, the CDR3 is TGTGCCAGCAGCCCAATAGGGACTAGCGGAACCGAAAACATTCAGTACTTC. The V and J genes are TRBV14 and TRBJ2-4, with 11 bases fitting TRBD2. The junction had 10 bases not matched to a gene; V was cut back by 4 bases and J by 5 bases. The CDR3 contains 17 residues. Germline V gene lookup returns CDR1 SGHDN and CDR2 FVKESK.

The V gene is TRBV3-1 (or the pseudogene TRBV3-2), the J gene TRBJ1-1, with TRBD1 identical over 11 bases. CDR3 length equals 15 residues. J was trimmed by 8 bases and V by 4 bases; bases with no gene match: 9. Germline V gene sequence: CDR1 LGHDT, CDR2 YNNKEL (reference sequence). The CDR3 DNA reads as TGTGCCAGCAGCCTGATCCGGACAGGGGGCGTAGAAGCTTTCTTT. It is translated as CASSLIRTGGVEAFF.

The chain joins TRBV6-5 to TRBJ1-2; possible D gene TRBD1, 5 bases. V shed 4 bases and J shed 3 bases, with 12 bases lying between them. Germline V gene lookup returns CDR1 MNHEY and CDR2 SVGAGI. The CDR3 totals 14 residues. CDR3 in amino acids: CASSSMGGDYGYTF. In nucleotides, the CDR3 is TGTGCCAGCAGTTCCATGGGAGGGGACTATGGCTACACCTTC.

This clone was seen just once. This rearrangement joins TRBV7-7 to TRBJ2-7; 7 bases fit TRBD1. Germline-derived CDR1 and CDR2 are SSHAT and FNYEAQ (reference sequence). V lost 5 bases and J lost 0; bases outside the gene matches: 7. The CDR3 loop spans 15 amino acids. The CDR3 is CASSPGQASSYEQYF. The CDR3 DNA is TGTGCCAGCAGCCCCGGACAGGCGAGCTCCTACGAGCAGTACTTC.